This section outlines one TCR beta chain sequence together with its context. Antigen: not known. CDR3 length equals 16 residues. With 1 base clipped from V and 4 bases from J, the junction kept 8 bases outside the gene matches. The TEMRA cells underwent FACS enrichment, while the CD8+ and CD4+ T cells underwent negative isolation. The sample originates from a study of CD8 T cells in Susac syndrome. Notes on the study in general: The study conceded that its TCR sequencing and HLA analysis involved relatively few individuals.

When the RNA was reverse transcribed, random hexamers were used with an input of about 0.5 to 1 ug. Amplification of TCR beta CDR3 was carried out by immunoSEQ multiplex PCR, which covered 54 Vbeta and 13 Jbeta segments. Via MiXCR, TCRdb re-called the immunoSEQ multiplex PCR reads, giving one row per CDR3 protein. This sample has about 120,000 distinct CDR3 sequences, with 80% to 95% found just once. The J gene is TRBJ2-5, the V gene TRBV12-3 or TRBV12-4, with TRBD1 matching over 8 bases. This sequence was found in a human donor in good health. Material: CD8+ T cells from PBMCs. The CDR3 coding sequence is TGTGCCAGCAGTTTAGGAAGGACAGGGTTTCCAGAGACCCAGTACTTC. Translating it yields CASSLGRTGFPETQYF.